This T cell receptor beta chain stems from a study of Ad26.COV2.S vaccination and SARS-CoV-2 variants. The assay was immunoSEQ multiplex PCR, and TCRdb's table has in-frame clones only and misses some. The table includes 350,000 to 500,000 clones, 85% to 90% detected once. CDR1 SGDLS and CDR2 YYNGEE come from the germline V gene. Trimming shortened V by 0 bases and J by 0 bases, and 13 bases separated the two germline ends. CDR3 size: 17 residues. The sample's treatment: 15 to 20 received Ad26.COV2.S at low or high dose, single or two shots; roughly 5 received placebo; per-sample allocation not given. Repertoires come from day 63 after the first vaccine or placebo injection. Participants' vaccine, an Ad26 vector, delivered Wuhan-strain SARS-CoV-2 spike.

This clonotype originated in a person aged 18-60 years who received the Ad26.COV2.S COVID-19 vaccine or a placebo. The specimen comprised peripheral blood, sampled in a trial of Ad26.COV2.S vaccine versus placebo. This chain joins TRBV9 and TRBJ2-1; D not certain. CDR3: CASSVAPTGSSYNEQFF. The CDR3 DNA sequence: TGTGCCAGCAGCGTAGCCCCGACTGGAAGCTCCTACAATGAGCAGTTCTTC.